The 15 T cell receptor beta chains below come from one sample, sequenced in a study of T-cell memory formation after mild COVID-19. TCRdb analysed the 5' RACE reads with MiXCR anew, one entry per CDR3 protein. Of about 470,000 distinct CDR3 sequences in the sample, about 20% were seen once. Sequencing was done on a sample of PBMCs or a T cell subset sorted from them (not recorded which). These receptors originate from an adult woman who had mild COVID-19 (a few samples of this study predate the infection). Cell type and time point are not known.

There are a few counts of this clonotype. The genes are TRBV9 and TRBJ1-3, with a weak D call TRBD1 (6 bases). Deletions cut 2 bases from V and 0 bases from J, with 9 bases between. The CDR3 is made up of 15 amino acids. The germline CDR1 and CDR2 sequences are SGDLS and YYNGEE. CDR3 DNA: TGTGCCAGCAGCGTTGGGACAACCTCTGGAAACACCATATATTTT. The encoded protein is CASSVGTTSGNTIYF.

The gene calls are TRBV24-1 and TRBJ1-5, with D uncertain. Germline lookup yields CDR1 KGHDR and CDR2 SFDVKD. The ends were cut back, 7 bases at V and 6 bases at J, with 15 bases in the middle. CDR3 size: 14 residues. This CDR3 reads CATRKESRSQPQHF. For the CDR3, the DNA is TGTGCCACCAGGAAGGAGAGTCGGAGTCAGCCCCAGCATTTT.

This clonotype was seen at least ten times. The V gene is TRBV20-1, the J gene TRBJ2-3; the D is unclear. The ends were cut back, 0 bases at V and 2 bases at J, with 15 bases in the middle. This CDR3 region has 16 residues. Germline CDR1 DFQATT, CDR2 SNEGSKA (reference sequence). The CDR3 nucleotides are TGCAGTGCTAGAGAGGGTTTCACGGCCGACACAGATACGCAGTATTTT. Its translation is CSAREGFTADTDTQYF.

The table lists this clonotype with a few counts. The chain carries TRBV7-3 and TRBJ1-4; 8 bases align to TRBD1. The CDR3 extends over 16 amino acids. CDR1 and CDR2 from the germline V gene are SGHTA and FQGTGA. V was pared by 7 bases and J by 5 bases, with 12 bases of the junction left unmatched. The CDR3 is CASTSRTDRENEKLFF. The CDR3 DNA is TGTGCCAGCACCTCCCGAACGGACAGGGAAAATGAAAAACTGTTTTTT.

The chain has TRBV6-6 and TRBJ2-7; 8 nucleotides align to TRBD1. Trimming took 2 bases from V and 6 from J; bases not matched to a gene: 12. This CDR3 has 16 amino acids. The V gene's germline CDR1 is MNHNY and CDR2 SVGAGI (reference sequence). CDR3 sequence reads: CASSYQGAGGSFEQYF. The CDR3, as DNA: TGTGCCAGCAGTTACCAGGGCGCAGGGGGCTCGTTCGAGCAGTACTTC.

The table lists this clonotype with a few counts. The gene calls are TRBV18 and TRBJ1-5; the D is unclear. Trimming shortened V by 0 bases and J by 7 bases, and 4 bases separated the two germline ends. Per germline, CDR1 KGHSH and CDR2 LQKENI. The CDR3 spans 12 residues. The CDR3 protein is CASSPPGQPQHF. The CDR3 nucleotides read TGTGCCAGCTCACCACCTGGCCAGCCCCAGCATTTT.

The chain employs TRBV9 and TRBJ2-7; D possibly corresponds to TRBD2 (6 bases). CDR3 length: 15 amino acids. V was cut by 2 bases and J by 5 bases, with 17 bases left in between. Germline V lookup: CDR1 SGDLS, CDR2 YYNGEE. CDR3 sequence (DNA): TGTGCCAGCAGCGTGGGAGGAAGCTGGATAAACGAGCAGTACTTC. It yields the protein CASSVGGSWINEQYF.

CDR3 nucleotides: TGTGCCAGCAGCTTATGGGTACCGACAGGCGTAAGCTCCTACGAGCAGTACTTC. Translated, it gives CASSLWVPTGVSSYEQYF. The gene calls are TRBV7-6 and TRBJ2-7; a weak D match, TRBD1 (6 bases). The CDR3 is 18 amino acids. The germline gives CDR1 SGHVS, CDR2 FNYEAQ. V shed 2 bases and J shed 0 bases, with 20 bases lying between them.

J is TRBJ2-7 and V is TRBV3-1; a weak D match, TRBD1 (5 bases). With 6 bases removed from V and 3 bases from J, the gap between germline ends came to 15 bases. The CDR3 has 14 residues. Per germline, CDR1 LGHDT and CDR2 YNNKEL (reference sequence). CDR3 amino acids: CASSNRQKHYEQYF. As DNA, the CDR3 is TGTGCCAGCAGTAACAGACAGAAACACTACGAGCAGTACTTC.

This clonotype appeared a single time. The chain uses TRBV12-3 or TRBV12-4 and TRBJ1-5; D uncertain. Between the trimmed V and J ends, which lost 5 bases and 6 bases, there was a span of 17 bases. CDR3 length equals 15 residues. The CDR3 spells CASSLLGVGSQPQHF. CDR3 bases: TGTGCCAGCAGTCTACTCGGAGTGGGTAGTCAGCCCCAGCATTTT.

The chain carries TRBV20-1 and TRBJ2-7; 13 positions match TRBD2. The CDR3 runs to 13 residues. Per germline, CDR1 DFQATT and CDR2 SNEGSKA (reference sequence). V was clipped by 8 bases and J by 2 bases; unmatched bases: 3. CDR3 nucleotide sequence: TGCAGTCCCGGGACTAGCGGGACCTACGAGCAGTACTTC. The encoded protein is CSPGTSGTYEQYF.

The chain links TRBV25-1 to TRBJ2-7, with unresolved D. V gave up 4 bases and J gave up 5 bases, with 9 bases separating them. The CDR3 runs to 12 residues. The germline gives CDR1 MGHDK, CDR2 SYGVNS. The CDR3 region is CASSGVNNEQYF. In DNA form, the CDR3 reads TGTGCCAGCAGTGGGGTCAACAACGAGCAGTACTTC.

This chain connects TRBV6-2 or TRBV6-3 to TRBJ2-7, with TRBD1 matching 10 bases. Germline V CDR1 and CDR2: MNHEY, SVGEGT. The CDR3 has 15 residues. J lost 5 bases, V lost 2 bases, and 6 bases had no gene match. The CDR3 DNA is TGTGCCAGCAGTTACCAGACAGGGGGCATGCACGAGCAGTACTTC. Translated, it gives CASSYQTGGMHEQYF.

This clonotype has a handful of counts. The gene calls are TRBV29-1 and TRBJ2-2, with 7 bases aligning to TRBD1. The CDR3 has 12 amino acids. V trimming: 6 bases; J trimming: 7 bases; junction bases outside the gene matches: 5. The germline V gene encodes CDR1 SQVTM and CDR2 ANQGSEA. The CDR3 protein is CSVGDSGGELFF. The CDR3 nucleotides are TGCAGCGTCGGGGACAGTGGCGGGGAGCTGTTTTTT.

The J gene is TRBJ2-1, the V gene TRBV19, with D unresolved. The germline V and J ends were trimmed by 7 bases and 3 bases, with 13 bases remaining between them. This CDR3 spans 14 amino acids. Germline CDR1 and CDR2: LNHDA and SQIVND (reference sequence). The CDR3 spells CASKWTRDYNEQFF. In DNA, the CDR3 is TGTGCCAGTAAGTGGACCAGAGACTACAATGAGCAGTTCTTC.